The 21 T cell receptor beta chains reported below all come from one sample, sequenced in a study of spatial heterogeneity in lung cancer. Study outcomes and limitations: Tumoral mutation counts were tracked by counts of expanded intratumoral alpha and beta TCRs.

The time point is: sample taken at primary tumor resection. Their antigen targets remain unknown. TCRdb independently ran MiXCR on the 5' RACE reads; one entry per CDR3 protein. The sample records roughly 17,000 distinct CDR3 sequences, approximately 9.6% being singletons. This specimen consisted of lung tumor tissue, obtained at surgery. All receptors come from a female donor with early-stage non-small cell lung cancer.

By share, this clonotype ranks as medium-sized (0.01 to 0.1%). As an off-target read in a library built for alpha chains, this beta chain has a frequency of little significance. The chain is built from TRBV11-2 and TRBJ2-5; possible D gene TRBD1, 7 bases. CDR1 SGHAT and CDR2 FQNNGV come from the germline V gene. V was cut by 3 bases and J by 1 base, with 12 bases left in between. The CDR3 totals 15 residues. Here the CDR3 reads CASSLAGQIQETQYF. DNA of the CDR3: TGTGCCAGCAGCTTGGCGGGACAGATCCAAGAGACCCAGTACTTC. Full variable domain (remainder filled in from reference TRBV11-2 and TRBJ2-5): EAGVAQSPRYKIIEKRQSVAFWCNPISGHATLYWYQQILGQGPKLLIQFQNNGVVDDSQLPKDRFSAERLKGVDSTLKIQPAKLEDSAVYLCASSLAGQIQETQYFGPGTRLLVL.

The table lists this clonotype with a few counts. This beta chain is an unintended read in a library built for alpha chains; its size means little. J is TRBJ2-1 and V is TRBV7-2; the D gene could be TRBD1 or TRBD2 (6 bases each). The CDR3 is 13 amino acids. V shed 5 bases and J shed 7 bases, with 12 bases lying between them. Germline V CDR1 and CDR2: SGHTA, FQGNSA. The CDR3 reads CASSMGGPNEQFF. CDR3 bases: TGTGCCAGCAGCATGGGGGGCCCTAATGAGCAGTTCTTC.

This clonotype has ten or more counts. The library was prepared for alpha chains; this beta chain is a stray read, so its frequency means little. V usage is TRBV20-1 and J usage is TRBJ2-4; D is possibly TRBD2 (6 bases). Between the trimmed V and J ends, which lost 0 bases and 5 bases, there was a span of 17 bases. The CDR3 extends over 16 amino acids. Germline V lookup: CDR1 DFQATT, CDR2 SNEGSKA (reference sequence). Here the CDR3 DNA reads TGCAGTGCTAGAGATAGTTACGAGGGAGGAGAAAACATTCAGTACTTC. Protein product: CSARDSYEGGENIQYF.

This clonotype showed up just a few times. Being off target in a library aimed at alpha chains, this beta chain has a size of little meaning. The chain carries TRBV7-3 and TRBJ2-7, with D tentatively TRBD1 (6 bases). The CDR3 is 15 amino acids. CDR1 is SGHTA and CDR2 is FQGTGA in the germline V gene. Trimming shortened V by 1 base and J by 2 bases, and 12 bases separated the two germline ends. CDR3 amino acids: CASSLNRTATYEQYF. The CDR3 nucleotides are TGTGCCAGCAGCTTAAACCGGACAGCTACCTACGAGCAGTACTTC.

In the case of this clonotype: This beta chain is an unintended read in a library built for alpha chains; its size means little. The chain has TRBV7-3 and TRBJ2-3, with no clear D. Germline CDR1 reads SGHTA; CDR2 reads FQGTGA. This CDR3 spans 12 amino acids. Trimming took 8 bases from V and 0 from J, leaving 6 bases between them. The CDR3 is CASATSTDTQYF. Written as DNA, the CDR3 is TGTGCCAGCGCTACTAGCACAGATACGCAGTATTTT.

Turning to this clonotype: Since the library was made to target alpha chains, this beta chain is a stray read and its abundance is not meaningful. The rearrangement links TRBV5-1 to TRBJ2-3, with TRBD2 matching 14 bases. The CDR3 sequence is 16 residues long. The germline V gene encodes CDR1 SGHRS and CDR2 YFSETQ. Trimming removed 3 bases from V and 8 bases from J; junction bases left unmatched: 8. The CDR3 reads CASSSLTSGGAATQYF. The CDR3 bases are TGCGCCAGCAGCTCATTGACTAGCGGGGGGGCCGCTACGCAGTATTTT. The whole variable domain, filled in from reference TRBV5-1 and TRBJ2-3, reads KAGVTQTPRYLIKTRGQQVTLSCSPISGHRSVSWYQQTPGQGLQFLFEYFSETQRNKGNFPGRFSGRQFSNSRSEMNVSTLELGDSALYLCASSSLTSGGAATQYFGPGTRLTVL.

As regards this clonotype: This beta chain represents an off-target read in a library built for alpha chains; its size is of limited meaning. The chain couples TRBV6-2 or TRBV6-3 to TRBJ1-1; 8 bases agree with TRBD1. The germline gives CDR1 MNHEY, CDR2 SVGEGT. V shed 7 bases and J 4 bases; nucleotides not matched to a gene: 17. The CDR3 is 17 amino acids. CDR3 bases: TGTGCCAGCACCCGTCAAACAGGGGGAGTTAAGGTCACTGAAGCTTTCTTT. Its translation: CASTRQTGGVKVTEAFF.

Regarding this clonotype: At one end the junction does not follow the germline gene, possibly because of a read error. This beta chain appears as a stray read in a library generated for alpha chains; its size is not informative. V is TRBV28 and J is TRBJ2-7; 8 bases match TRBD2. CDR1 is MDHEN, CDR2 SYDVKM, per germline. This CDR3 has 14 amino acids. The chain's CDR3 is CVSSPGGGWNEQYF. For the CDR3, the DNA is TGTGTCAGCAGCCCGGGGGGGGGCTGGAACGAGCAGTACTTC.

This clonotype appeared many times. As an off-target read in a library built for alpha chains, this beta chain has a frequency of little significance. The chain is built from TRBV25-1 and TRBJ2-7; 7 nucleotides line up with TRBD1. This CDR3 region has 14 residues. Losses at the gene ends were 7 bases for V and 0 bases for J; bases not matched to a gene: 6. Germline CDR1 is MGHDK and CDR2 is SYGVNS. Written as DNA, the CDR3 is TGTGCCAGCACACGGGACAGTCTCTCCTACGAGCAGTACTTC. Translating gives CASTRDSLSYEQYF.

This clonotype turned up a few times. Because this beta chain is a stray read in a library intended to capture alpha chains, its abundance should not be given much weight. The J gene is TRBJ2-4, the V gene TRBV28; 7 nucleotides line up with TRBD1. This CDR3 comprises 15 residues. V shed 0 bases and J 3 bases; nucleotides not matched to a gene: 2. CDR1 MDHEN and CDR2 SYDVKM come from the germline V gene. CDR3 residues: CASSLCAGGKNIQYF. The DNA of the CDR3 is TGTGCCAGCAGTTTATGTGCAGGGGGCAAAAACATTCAGTACTTC.

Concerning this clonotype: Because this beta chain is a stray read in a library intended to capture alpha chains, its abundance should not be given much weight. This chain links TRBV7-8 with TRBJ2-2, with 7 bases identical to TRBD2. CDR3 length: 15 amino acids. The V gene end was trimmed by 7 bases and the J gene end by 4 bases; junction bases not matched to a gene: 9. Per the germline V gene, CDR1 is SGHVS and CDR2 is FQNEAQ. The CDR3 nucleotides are TGTGCCAGCACCCCGGGCGGGGGTGCCACCGGGGAGCTGTTTTTT. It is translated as CASTPGGGATGELFF.

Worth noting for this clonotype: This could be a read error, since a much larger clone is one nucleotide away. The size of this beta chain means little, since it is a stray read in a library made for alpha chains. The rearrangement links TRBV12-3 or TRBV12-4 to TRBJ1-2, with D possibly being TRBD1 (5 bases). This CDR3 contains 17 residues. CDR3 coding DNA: TGTACCAGCAGTCCTAGGGGTCCAGCCCAAGCGTTATATGGCTACACCTTC. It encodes CTSSPRGPAQALYGYTF.

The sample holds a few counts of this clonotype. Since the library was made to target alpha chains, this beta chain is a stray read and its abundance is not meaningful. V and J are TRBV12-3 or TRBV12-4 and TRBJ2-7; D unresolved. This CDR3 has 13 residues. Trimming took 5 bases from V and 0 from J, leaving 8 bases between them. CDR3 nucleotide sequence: TGTGCCAGCAGTGCCTCTGGCTCCTACGAGCAGTACTTC. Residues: CASSASGSYEQYF.

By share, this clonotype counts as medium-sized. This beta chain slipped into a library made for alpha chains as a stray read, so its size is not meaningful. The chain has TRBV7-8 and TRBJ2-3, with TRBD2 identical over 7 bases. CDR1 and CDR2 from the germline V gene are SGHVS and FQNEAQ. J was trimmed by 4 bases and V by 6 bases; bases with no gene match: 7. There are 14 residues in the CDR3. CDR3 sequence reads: CASRAWEGADTQYF. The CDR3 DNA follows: TGTGCCAGCAGGGCCTGGGAGGGCGCAGATACGCAGTATTTT.

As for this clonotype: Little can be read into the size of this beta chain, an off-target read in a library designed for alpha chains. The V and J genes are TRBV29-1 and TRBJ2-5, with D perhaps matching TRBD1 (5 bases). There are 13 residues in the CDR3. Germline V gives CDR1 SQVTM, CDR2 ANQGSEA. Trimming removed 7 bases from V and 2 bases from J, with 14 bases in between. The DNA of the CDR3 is TGCAGCGCGGGCAGGGATCCGCAAGAGACCCAGTACTTC. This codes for CSAGRDPQETQYF.

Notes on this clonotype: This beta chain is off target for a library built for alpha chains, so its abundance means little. The CDR3: CASRSSNPYGYTF. CDR3 sequence (DNA): TGCGCCAGCAGAAGTAGCAATCCCTATGGCTACACCTTC. The chain has TRBV5-1 and TRBJ1-2; D gene ambiguous. Trimming removed 5 bases from V and 4 bases from J, with 12 bases in between. The CDR3 totals 13 residues. CDR1 and CDR2 from the germline V gene are SGHRS and YFSETQ.

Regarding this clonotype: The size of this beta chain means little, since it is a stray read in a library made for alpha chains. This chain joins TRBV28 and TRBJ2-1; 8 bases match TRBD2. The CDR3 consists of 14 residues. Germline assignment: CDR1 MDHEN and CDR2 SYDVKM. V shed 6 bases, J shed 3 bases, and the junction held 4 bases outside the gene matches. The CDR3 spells CASSPGLDYNEQFF. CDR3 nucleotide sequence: TGTGCCAGCAGCCCGGGACTAGACTACAATGAGCAGTTCTTC.

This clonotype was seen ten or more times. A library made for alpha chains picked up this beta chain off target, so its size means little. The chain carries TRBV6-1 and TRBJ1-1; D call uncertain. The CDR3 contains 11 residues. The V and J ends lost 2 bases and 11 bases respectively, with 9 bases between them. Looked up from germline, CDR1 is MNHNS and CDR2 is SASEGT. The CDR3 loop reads CASSETKRAFF. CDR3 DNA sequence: TGTGCCAGCAGTGAAACAAAGAGGGCTTTCTTT.

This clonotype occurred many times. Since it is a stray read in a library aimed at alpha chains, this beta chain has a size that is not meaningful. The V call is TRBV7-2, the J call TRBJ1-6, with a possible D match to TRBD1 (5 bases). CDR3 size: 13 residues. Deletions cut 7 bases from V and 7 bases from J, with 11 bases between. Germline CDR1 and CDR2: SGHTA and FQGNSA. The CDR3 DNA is TGTGCCAGCACCCAGGGTGGGAATTCACCCCTCCACTTT. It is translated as CASTQGGNSPLHF.

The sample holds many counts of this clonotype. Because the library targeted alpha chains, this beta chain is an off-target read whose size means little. CDR3 sequence (DNA): TGTGCCAGCAGCCGCCGGCCCGACAATCAGCCCCAGCATTTT. Protein sequence: CASSRRPDNQPQHF. The chain is built from TRBV7-4 and TRBJ1-5; D call uncertain. Germline assignment: CDR1 SGHVT and CDR2 SQSDAQ. The length of the CDR3 is 14 residues. V gave up 5 bases and J gave up 3 bases, with 11 bases separating them.

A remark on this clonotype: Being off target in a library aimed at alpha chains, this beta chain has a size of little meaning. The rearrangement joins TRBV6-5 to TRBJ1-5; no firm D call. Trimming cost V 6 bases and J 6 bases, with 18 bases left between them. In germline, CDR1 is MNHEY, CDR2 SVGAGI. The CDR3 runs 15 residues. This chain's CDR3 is CASRGGRRSGQPQHF. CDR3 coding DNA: TGTGCCAGCAGAGGCGGACGGAGATCGGGTCAGCCCCAGCATTTT.